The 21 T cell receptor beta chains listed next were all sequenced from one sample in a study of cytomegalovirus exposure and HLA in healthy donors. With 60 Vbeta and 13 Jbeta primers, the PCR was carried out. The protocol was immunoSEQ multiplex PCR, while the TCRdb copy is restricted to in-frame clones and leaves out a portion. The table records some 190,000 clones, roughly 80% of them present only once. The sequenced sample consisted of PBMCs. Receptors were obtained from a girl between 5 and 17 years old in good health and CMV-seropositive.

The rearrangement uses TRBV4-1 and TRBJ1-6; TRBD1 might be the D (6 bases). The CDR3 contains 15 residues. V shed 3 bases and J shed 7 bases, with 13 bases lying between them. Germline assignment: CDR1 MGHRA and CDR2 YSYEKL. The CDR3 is CASSHPGVENSPLHF. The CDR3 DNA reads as TGCGCCAGCAGCCACCCAGGGGTCGAGAATTCACCCCTCCACTTT.

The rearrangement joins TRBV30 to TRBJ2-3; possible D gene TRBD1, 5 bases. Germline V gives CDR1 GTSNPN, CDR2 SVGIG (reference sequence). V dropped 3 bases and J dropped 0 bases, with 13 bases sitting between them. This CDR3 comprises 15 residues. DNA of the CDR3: TGTGCCTGGAGGGATTGGGGCAGAAGCACAGATACGCAGTATTTT. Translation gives CAWRDWGRSTDTQYF.

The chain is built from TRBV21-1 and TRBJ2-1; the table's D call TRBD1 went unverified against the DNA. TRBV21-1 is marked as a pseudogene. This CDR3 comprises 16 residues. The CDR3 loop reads CASSKAPQTSYNEQFF. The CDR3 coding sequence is TGTGCCAGCAGCAAAGCGCCCCAGACATCCTACAATGAGCAGTTCTTC.

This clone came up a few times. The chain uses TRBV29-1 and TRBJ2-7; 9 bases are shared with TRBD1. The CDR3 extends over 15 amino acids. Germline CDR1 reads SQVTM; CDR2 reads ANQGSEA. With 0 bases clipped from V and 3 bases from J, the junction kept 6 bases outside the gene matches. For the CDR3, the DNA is TGCAGCGTTGAAGAGGAACAGGGACAGGGCTACGAGCAGTACTTC. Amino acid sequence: CSVEEEQGQGYEQYF.

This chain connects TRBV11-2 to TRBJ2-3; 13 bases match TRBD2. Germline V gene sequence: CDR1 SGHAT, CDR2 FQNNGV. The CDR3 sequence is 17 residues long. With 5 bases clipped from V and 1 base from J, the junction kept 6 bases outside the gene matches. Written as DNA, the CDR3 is TGTGCCAGCAGCCGGGGACTAGCGGGAACCCGCACAGATACGCAGTATTTT. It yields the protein CASSRGLAGTRTDTQYF. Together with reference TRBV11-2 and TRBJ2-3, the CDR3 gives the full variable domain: EAGVAQSPRYKIIEKRQSVAFWCNPISGHATLYWYQQILGQGPKLLIQFQNNGVVDDSQLPKDRFSAERLKGVDSTLKIQPAKLEDSAVYLCASSRGLAGTRTDTQYFGPGTRLTVL.

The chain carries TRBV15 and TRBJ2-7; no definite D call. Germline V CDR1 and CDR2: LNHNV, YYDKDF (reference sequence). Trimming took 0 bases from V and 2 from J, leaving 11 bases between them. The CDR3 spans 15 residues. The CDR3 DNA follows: TGTGCCACCAGCAGAGATCGGCAGGCCGCCTACGAGCAGTACTTC. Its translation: CATSRDRQAAYEQYF.

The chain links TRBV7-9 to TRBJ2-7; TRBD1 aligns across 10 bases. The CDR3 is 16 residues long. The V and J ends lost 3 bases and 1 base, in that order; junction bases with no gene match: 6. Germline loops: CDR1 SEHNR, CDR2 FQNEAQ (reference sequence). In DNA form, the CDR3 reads TGTGCCAGCAGCTTCCCGGGACAGGGGTCGTCCTACGAGCAGTACTTC. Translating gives CASSFPGQGSSYEQYF.

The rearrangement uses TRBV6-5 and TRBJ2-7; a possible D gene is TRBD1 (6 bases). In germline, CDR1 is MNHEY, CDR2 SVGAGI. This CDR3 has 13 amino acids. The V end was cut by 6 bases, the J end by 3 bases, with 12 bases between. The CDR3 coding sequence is TGTGCCAGCAGGAGGACAGACGTCTACGAGCAGTACTTC. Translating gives CASRRTDVYEQYF.

CDR3: CASSLRPGPYEQYF. The CDR3 DNA reads TGCGCCAGCAGCCTACGACCAGGGCCTTACGAGCAGTACTTC. This rearrangement joins TRBV5-1 to TRBJ2-7; a possible D gene is TRBD1 (5 bases). V gave up 4 bases and J gave up 4 bases, with 15 bases separating them. Germline CDR1 SGHRS, CDR2 YFSETQ. CDR3 length: 14 amino acids.

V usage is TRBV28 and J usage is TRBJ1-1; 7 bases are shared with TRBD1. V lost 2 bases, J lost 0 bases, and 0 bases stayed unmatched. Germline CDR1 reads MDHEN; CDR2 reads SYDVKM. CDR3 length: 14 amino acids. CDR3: CASSLQGVNTEAFF. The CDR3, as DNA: TGTGCCAGCAGTTTACAGGGGGTGAACACTGAAGCTTTCTTT.

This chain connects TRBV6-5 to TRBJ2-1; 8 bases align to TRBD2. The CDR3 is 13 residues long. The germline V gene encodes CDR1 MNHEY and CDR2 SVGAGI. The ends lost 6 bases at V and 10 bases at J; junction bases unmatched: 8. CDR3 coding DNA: TGTGCCAGCAGCCGCCCGAAGCGGGAGGAGCAGTTCTTC. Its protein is CASSRPKREEQFF.

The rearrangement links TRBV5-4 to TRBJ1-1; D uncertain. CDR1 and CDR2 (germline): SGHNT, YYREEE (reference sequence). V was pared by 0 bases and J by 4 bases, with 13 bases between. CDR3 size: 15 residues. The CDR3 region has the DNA TGTGCCAGCAGCTTGGAATCCGGCAGCGGCACTGAAGCTTTCTTT. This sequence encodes CASSLESGSGTEAFF.

This chain's CDR3 is CASSQQTGTGDGYTF. CDR3 bases: TGTGCCAGCAGCCAACAGACCGGGACAGGGGACGGCTACACCTTC. The V and J genes are TRBV14 and TRBJ1-2, with 10 bases that match TRBD1. This CDR3 is built from 15 residues. V shed 2 bases, J shed 8 bases, and the junction held 8 bases outside the gene matches. Germline lookup yields CDR1 SGHDN and CDR2 FVKESK.

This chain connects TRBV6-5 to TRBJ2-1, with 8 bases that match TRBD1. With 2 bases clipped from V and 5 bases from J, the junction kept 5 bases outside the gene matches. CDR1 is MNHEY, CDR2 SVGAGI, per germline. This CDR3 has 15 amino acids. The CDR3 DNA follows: TGTGCCAGCAGTTACGGGCAGGGGGCCAACAATGAGCAGTTCTTC. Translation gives CASSYGQGANNEQFF.

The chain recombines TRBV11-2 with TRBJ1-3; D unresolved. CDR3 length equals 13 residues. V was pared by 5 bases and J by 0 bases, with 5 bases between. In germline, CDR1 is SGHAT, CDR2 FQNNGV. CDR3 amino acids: CASSVNSGNTIYF. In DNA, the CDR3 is TGTGCCAGCAGCGTAAACTCTGGAAACACCATATATTTT.

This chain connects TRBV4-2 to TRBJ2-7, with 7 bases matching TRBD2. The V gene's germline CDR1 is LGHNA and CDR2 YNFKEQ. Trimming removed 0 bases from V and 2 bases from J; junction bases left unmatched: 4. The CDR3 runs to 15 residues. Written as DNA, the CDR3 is TGTGCCAGCAGCCAAGAGGCGCTAGCGGCCTACGAGCAGTACTTC. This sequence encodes CASSQEALAAYEQYF.

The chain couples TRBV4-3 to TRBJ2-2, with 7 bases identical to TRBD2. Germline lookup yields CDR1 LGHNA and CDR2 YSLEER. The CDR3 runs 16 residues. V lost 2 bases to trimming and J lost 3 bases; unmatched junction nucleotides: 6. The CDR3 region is CASSQSLAVHTGELFF. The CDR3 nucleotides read TGCGCCAGCAGCCAATCGCTAGCGGTACACACCGGGGAGCTGTTTTTT.

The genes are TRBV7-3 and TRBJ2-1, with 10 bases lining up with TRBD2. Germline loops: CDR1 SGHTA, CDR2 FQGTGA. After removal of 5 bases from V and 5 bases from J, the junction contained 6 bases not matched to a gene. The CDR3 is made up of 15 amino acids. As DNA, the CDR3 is TGTGCCAGCAGCCTTAGGACTAGCGGAAACAATGAGCAGTTCTTC. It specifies CASSLRTSGNNEQFF.

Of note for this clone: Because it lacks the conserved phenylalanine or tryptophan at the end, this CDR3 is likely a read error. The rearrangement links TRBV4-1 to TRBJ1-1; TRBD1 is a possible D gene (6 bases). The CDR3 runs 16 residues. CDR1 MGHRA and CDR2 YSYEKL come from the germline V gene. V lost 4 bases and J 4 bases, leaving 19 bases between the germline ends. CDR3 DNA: TGCGCCAGCAGCCCCACCCCGGCAGGGGCACGCACTGAAGCTTTCCTT. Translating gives CASSPTPAGARTEAFL.

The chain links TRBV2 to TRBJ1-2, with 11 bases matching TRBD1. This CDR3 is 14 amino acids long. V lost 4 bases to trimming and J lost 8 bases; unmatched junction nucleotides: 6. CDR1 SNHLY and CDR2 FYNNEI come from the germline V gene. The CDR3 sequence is CASSGRTGGGGYTF. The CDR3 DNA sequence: TGTGCCAGCAGTGGAAGGACAGGGGGCGGAGGCTACACCTTC.

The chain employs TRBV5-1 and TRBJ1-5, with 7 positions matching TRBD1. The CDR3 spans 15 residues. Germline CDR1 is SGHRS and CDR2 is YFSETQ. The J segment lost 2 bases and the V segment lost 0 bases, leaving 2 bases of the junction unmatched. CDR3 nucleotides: TGCGCCAGCAGCTTGGCAGGACAGGGCAATCAGCCCCAGCATTTT. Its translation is CASSLAGQGNQPQHF.